This TCR beta chain is drawn from a study of response to subunit inactivated influenza vaccine (dated by TCRdb to 2017 to 2018). Study-level background: Deep quantitative profiling of the T cell receptor repertoire was used in the study to follow responses to a trivalent subunit inactivated influenza vaccine.

The library came from RT-PCR. Sequencer: Illumina HiSeq 2500. The raw public reads went through TCRdb reprocessing: fastp at Q25, MiXCR clone calling, in-frame beta chains kept. Here each entry gathers all rows of one CDR3 protein and keeps the most common genes and DNA. In all, the sample holds about 610,000 distinct CDR3 sequences, and 14% of those were seen once. Of the sample, around 10% is held by the ten largest clones. On the study overall, not on this receptor specifically: According to the authors, only a limited number of new T cells may be recruited by each seasonal influenza vaccination.

A note on this clonotype: The antigen it binds to is not known. No base quality information exists; no much larger clone differs at one position.

The CDR3 starts with the cysteine, ends with the phenylalanine, and has 16 residues. The read is trimmed to its CDR3 DNA, 48 bases read in frame from base 1. V ends up 6 bases short and J 6 bases short, with an unmatched junction base count of 12. The sample was PBMCs from blood, taken about 13 days after vaccination. The sequence came from a man between 50 and 59 years old who received an inactivated influenza vaccine. Donor details come from another sample of the same person, matched by shared clones. Recombination linked TRBV12-3 or TRBV12-4 to TRBJ2-2; 8 of the junction bases match TRBD1. The CDR3 has the sequence CASSRRTGRRAGELFF. The bases are TGTGCCAGCAGCCGTCGGACAGGGCGGAGAGCCGGGGAGCTGTTTTTT.